Each of the 9 T cell receptor beta chains below was sequenced from the same sample in a study of OX40 agonist ivuxolimab in advanced cancers. This table comes from immunoSEQ multiplex PCR, and its TCRdb copy is limited to in-frame clones, with some not included. The sample lists about 37,000 clones, about 72% seen once, with less than 25% in the top ten. The source was CD4+ or CD8+ T cells sorted from blood, collected in a trial of the OX40 agonist ivuxolimab. Receptors were obtained from an adult with an advanced solid tumor such as melanoma, head and neck, liver or kidney cancer.

The chain recombines TRBV28 with TRBJ2-3, with D possibly TRBD2 on 6 matching bases. V dropped 4 bases and J dropped 3 bases, with 20 bases sitting between them. CDR1 is MDHEN and CDR2 is SYDVKM in the germline V gene. This CDR3 comprises 17 residues. The CDR3 DNA is TGTGCCAGCAGTTCCCCACGTGTTGCGGGGCGAACAGATACGCAGTATTTT. It codes for CASSSPRVAGRTDTQYF.

The rearrangement uses TRBV4-3 and TRBJ2-2, with 10 positions matching TRBD1. CDR3 size: 19 residues. Germline CDR1 LGHNA, CDR2 YSLEER. V dropped 0 bases and J dropped 5; count of bases not matched to a gene: 12. The CDR3 bases are TGCGCCAGCAGCCAAGATGGTGGCCCGGGACAGGGGTTTACCGGGGAGCTGTTTTTT. This gives the protein CASSQDGGPGQGFTGELFF.

The chain recombines TRBV5-5 with TRBJ1-1; D is possibly TRBD1 (5 bases). This CDR3 region has 13 residues. Germline V gives CDR1 SGHKS, CDR2 YYEKEE (reference sequence). The V end was cut by 4 bases, the J end by 7 bases, with 14 bases between. The CDR3 is CASSPSRQLEAFF. DNA for the CDR3: TGTGCCAGCAGCCCGAGCCGACAGCTTGAAGCTTTCTTT.

The genes are TRBV15 and TRBJ2-7; 11 bases map to TRBD2. The CDR3 consists of 16 residues. In germline, CDR1 is LNHNV, CDR2 YYDKDF (reference sequence). Trimming cost V 1 base and J 5 bases; bases outside gene matches: 7. In DNA form, the CDR3 reads TGTGCCACCAGCAGAGCTAAGACTAGCGGGAAGAACGAGCAGTACTTC. Protein: CATSRAKTSGKNEQYF.

The chain uses TRBV4-2 and TRBJ2-7; D may be TRBD2 (5 bases). CDR1 LGHNA and CDR2 YNFKEQ come from the germline V gene. The V and J ends lost 1 base and 0 bases respectively, with 10 bases between them. The CDR3 sequence is 15 residues long. The CDR3 sequence: CASSQARTDSYEQYF. CDR3 bases: TGTGCCAGCAGCCAAGCGAGGACTGACTCCTACGAGCAGTACTTC.

In this sample, this clone turned up a few times. The gene calls are TRBV6-5 and TRBJ2-5; no reliable D call. Trimming removed 0 bases at V and 1 base at J, with 6 bases between. The CDR3 totals 14 residues. From germline, CDR1 is MNHEY and CDR2 SVGAGI. For the CDR3, the DNA is TGTGCCAGCAGTTACTCGGGGTCCCAAGAGACCCAGTACTTC. Protein: CASSYSGSQETQYF.

The chain has TRBV5-4 and TRBJ2-2; perhaps D is TRBD1 or TRBD2 (5 bases each). In germline, CDR1 is SGHNT, CDR2 YYREEE (reference sequence). V lost 1 base and J 7 bases, leaving 14 bases between the germline ends. The CDR3 totals 15 residues. The CDR3, as DNA: TGTGCCAGCAGCTTGAGTAGGGGCGCGGGCGGGGAGCTGTTTTTT. Amino acid sequence: CASSLSRGAGGELFF.

V is TRBV5-4 and J is TRBJ2-2; a weak D match, TRBD2 (5 bases). V lost 0 bases to trimming and J lost 6 bases, with 18 bases between them. The CDR3 is 17 amino acids. Germline CDR1 is SGHNT and CDR2 is YYREEE (reference sequence). Here the CDR3 reads CASSLDTEGSASGELFF. CDR3 in DNA: TGTGCCAGCAGCTTGGATACTGAGGGTTCAGCGTCCGGGGAGCTGTTTTTT.

V and J are TRBV28 and TRBJ1-5; TRBD1 agrees at 10 bases. This CDR3 region has 15 residues. CDR1 is MDHEN, CDR2 SYDVKM, per germline. After removal of 5 bases from V and 6 bases from J, the junction contained 7 bases not matched to a gene. The CDR3 sequence: CASSLTGGLVQPQHF. The CDR3 region has the DNA TGTGCCAGCAGTCTGACAGGGGGCTTAGTTCAGCCCCAGCATTTT.